Below, 27 T cell receptor beta chains from the same sample are listed, as sequenced in a study of T cells after yellow fever vaccination (dated by TCRdb to the late 2010s). The sample's treatment or condition label, decoded: live attenuated yellow fever vaccine strain. Preparation of the library involved 5' RACE. The reads were generated on an Illumina HiSeq 2500. The public reads were reprocessed in TCRdb via fastp at Q25 and MiXCR, keeping in-frame beta chains. When rows share a CDR3 protein, they turn into one entry using the most common DNA and genes. The sample contains over 70,000 distinct CDR3 sequences, over 7.5% of them found a single time. The top ten clonotypes cover roughly 41% of the sample. This specimen was CD8+ T cells sorted from PBMCs, taken on the day of the yellow fever booster vaccination. These receptors were collected from a man aged 25 to 45 who received the YFV17D yellow fever vaccine.

The sample holds a few counts of this clonotype. The chain links TRBV7-2 to TRBJ2-7; 7 bases line up with TRBD2. The CDR3 contains 17 residues. Per germline, CDR1 SGHTA and CDR2 FQGNSA. The V and J ends lost 1 base and 2 bases, in that order; junction bases with no gene match: 11. CDR3 in amino acids: CASSLGGGLGITYEQYF. CDR3 sequence (DNA): TGTGCCAGCAGCTTAGGGGGGGGGTTGGGAATAACCTACGAGCAGTACTTC. The full variable domain, rest sourced from reference TRBV7-2 and TRBJ2-7, is GAGVSQSPSNKVTEKGKDVELRCDPISGHTALYWYRQSLGQGLEFLIYFQGNSAPDKSGLPSDRFSAERTGGSVSTLTIQRTQQEDSAVYLCASSLGGGLGITYEQYFGPGTRLTVT.

The CDR3 sequence: CASSFYGEGGELFF. The CDR3 coding sequence is TGTGCCAGCAGTTTTTACGGGGAGGGCGGGGAGCTGTTTTTT. The chain links TRBV12-3 or TRBV12-4 to TRBJ2-2, with 7 bases lining up with TRBD2. Unmatched junction bases numbered 5, after V lost 3 bases and J lost 7 bases. This CDR3 contains 14 residues.

This clonotype has just one count. The chain employs TRBV4-1 and TRBJ2-1; possible D gene TRBD2, 6 bases. The germline V and J ends were trimmed by 7 bases and 2 bases, with 18 bases remaining between them. The CDR3 contains 16 residues. Germline loops: CDR1 MGHRA, CDR2 YSYEKL. CDR3 nucleotide sequence: TGCGCCAGCAACCTAGCGACGGACCGAACCTACAATGAGCAGTTCTTC. It encodes CASNLATDRTYNEQFF.

This clonotype came up a few times. CDR3 residues: CASSDELAGNNEQFF. The CDR3 region has the DNA TGTGCCAGCAGTGACGAACTAGCGGGAAACAATGAGCAGTTCTTC. The chain links TRBV28 to TRBJ2-1; 10 bases are shared with TRBD2. This CDR3 has 15 residues. After removal of 5 bases from V and 5 bases from J, the junction contained 6 bases not matched to a gene. Germline assignment: CDR1 MDHEN and CDR2 SYDVKM. Filled out from reference TRBV28 and TRBJ2-1, the complete variable domain reads DVKVTQSSRYLVKRTGEKVFLECVQDMDHENMFWYRQDPGLGLRLIYFSYDVKMKEKGDIPEGYSVSREKKERFSLILESASTNQTSMYLCASSDELAGNNEQFFGPGTRLTVL.

The CDR3 sequence is CASSVGGEGEQFF. The CDR3 DNA reads TGTGCCAGCAGCGTAGGAGGTGAAGGTGAGCAGTTCTTC. The V call is TRBV9, the J call TRBJ2-1; no clear D. CDR3 size: 13 residues. Germline loops: CDR1 SGDLS, CDR2 YYNGEE. V was clipped by 0 bases and J by 9 bases, with 10 bases between them.

The rearrangement uses TRBV28 and TRBJ1-4; no firm D call. Per germline, CDR1 MDHEN and CDR2 SYDVKM. This CDR3 spans 14 amino acids. With 0 bases removed from V and 7 bases from J, the gap between germline ends came to 9 bases. This CDR3 is CASSLWGSAEKLFF. Written as DNA, the CDR3 is TGTGCCAGCAGTTTATGGGGTTCGGCTGAAAAACTGTTTTTT.

This clonotype was counted ten times or more. The gene calls are TRBV6-6 and TRBJ2-1; no clear D. CDR3 length equals 12 residues. Looked up from germline, CDR1 is MNHNY and CDR2 is SVGAGI (reference sequence). V gave up 0 bases and J gave up 6 bases, with 3 bases separating them. The CDR3 DNA reads as TGTGCCAGCAGTTACTCGGGCAATGAGCAGTTCTTC. Translating it yields CASSYSGNEQFF.

This clonotype was seen many times. The chain is built from TRBV25-1 and TRBJ2-5, with 9 positions matching TRBD1. V lost 5 bases to trimming and J lost 6 bases; unmatched junction nucleotides: 4. The CDR3 has 13 residues. Germline V lookup: CDR1 MGHDK, CDR2 SYGVNS. CDR3 nucleotide sequence: TGTGCCAGCAGTCTTGGGACAGGGAAGACCCAGTACTTC. Protein: CASSLGTGKTQYF. Filled out from reference TRBV25-1 and TRBJ2-5, the complete variable domain reads EADIYQTPRYLVIGTGKKITLECSQTMGHDKMYWYQQDPGMELHLIHYSYGVNSTEKGDLSSESTVSRIRTEHFPLTLESARPSHTSQYLCASSLGTGKTQYFGPGTRLLVL.

In this sample, this clonotype turned up a few times. The chain uses TRBV7-2 and TRBJ2-7, with D unclear. Between the trimmed V and J ends, which lost 5 bases and 3 bases, there was a span of 11 bases. The CDR3 totals 13 residues. Germline V lookup: CDR1 SGHTA, CDR2 FQGNSA. The CDR3 DNA sequence: TGTGCCAGCAGCGTCCGCCGGGTCTACGAGCAGTACTTC. This sequence encodes CASSVRRVYEQYF.

The chain joins TRBV11-3 to TRBJ2-4; 12 positions match TRBD2. The CDR3 covers 15 residues. The germline V gene encodes CDR1 SGHNT and CDR2 YENEEA. V trimming: 2 bases; J trimming: 6 bases; junction bases outside the gene matches: 2. The CDR3 reads CASSLSSGRGNIQYF. Here the CDR3 DNA reads TGTGCCAGCAGCTTATCTAGCGGGAGGGGAAACATTCAGTACTTC.

This clonotype was observed at least ten times. The gene calls are TRBV12-3 or TRBV12-4 and TRBJ2-2; TRBD2 might be the D (5 bases). The CDR3 length is 13 residues. V was cut by 6 bases and J by 4 bases, with 9 bases left in between. CDR3 in amino acids: CASSLGSTGELFF. In nucleotides, the CDR3 is TGTGCCAGCAGCCTAGGGAGCACCGGGGAGCTGTTTTTT.

This clonotype was counted between two and nine times. The V and J genes are TRBV20-1 and TRBJ2-3, with 9 nucleotides matching TRBD2. The CDR3 consists of 17 residues. The germline V gene encodes CDR1 DFQATT and CDR2 SNEGSKA (reference sequence). Losses at the gene ends were 5 bases for V and 2 bases for J; bases not matched to a gene: 14. The CDR3 protein is CSAQELRTSALTDTQYF. For the CDR3, the DNA is TGCAGTGCTCAAGAGCTTCGGACTAGCGCCCTCACAGATACGCAGTATTTT.

This clonotype was observed a handful of times. The chain uses TRBV7-3 and TRBJ2-3, with TRBD1 as a possible D gene (6 bases). Germline CDR1 reads SGHTA; CDR2 reads FQGTGA. CDR3 length: 15 residues. Trimming left V 5 bases short and J 0 bases short, with 12 bases between. CDR3 in DNA: TGTGCCAGCAGCCCAGGGGCGGGTAGCACAGATACGCAGTATTTT. This translates into CASSPGAGSTDTQYF.

This clonotype has more than one count but fewer than ten. The rearrangement joins TRBV7-3 to TRBJ2-3, with D possibly matching TRBD2 (7 bases). The germline gives CDR1 SGHTA, CDR2 FQGTGA. The CDR3 runs to 17 residues. Trimming removed 10 bases from V and 1 base from J, with 24 bases in between. This CDR3 is CATPFRPNGGRTDTQYF. The CDR3, as DNA: TGTGCCACCCCTTTTCGGCCAAACGGGGGGCGCACAGATACGCAGTATTTT.

In this sample, this clonotype turned up a few times. This chain joins TRBV6-2 or TRBV6-3 and TRBJ2-1, with 10 nucleotides matching TRBD1. The V gene end was trimmed by 2 bases and the J gene end by 6 bases; junction bases not matched to a gene: 7. The CDR3 sequence is 16 residues long. Germline V CDR1 and CDR2: MNHEY, SVGEGT. CDR3 amino acids: CASSYLRDRGLNEQFF. In DNA, the CDR3 is TGTGCCAGCAGTTACCTCCGGGACAGGGGCCTCAATGAGCAGTTCTTC.

The rearrangement uses TRBV6-5 and TRBJ2-7; TRBD2 matches at 10 bases. The CDR3 is made up of 15 amino acids. The V gene end was trimmed by 8 bases and the J gene end by 2 bases; junction bases not matched to a gene: 9. Germline V gene sequence: CDR1 MNHEY, CDR2 SVGAGI. The CDR3 coding sequence is TGTGCCAGCGGGGGGGGGACTAGCGAAACCTACGAGCAGTACTTC. It codes for CASGGGTSETYEQYF.

The chain employs TRBV5-6 and TRBJ2-7, with 10 bases lining up with TRBD2. The CDR3 is 18 amino acids. CDR1 and CDR2 from the germline V gene are SGHDT and YYEEEE. V lost 1 base and J lost 1; bases outside the gene matches: 11. This chain's CDR3 is CASSLSRLAGFLSYEQYF. The CDR3 nucleotides are TGTGCCAGCAGCTTGAGTAGACTAGCGGGCTTCCTATCCTACGAGCAGTACTTC.

Comments on this clonotype: Relative to the germline gene, one junction end is altered; a read error may explain this. The chain is built from TRBV4-1 and TRBJ2-1, with D tentatively TRBD1 or TRBD2 (5 bases each). The CDR3 has 20 amino acids. CDR1 is MGHRA, CDR2 YSYEKL, per germline. This chain's CDR3 is CASCQDRGLGAVRVYNEQFF. CDR3 nucleotide sequence: TGCGCCAGCTGCCAAGATCGGGGTCTAGGGGCAGTAAGGGTTTACAATGAGCAGTTCTTC.

The chain links TRBV4-2 to TRBJ1-1, with unresolved D. The CDR3 totals 18 residues. V dropped 0 bases and J dropped 2 bases, with 19 bases sitting between them. CDR1 and CDR2 (germline): LGHNA, YNFKEQ. The CDR3 DNA reads TGTGCCAGCAGCCAAGAGGGAGGAGGAGGTCACGCAAACACTGAAGCTTTCTTT. This codes for CASSQEGGGGHANTEAFF.

This clonotype was detected many times. The rearrangement uses TRBV19 and TRBJ1-5; D remains ambiguous. Trimming took off 6 bases at V and 3 bases at J, with 6 bases between the two ends. The germline CDR1 and CDR2 sequences are LNHDA and SQIVND (reference sequence). This CDR3 has 12 residues. In DNA form, the CDR3 reads TGTGCCAGTAGCTGGGTCAATCAGCCCCAGCATTTT. Translated: CASSWVNQPQHF.

V and J are TRBV6-5 and TRBJ2-7; no clear D gene. From germline, CDR1 is MNHEY and CDR2 SVGAGI. V shed 6 bases and J shed 3 bases, with 12 bases lying between them. This CDR3 region has 13 residues. CDR3 DNA sequence: TGTGCCAGCAGACCTCCCGACCACTACGAGCAGTACTTC. Translation gives CASRPPDHYEQYF.

This clonotype has just a few counts. The chain joins TRBV28 to TRBJ2-5; a possible D gene is TRBD1 (5 bases). The length of the CDR3 is 14 residues. V was clipped by 7 bases and J by 5 bases, with 17 bases between them. Germline CDR1 is MDHEN and CDR2 is SYDVKM. The CDR3 spells CASTLGYAGETQYF. CDR3 DNA sequence: TGTGCCAGCACCCTTGGCTACGCAGGGGAGACCCAGTACTTC.

With regard to this clonotype: Compared with germline, one end of the junction differs, possibly owing to a read error. This chain uses TRBV4-3 with TRBJ2-7; D tentatively fits TRBD1 or TRBD2 (5 bases each). The germline gives CDR1 LGHNA, CDR2 YSLEER. The length of the CDR3 is 15 residues. The CDR3 DNA sequence: TGCACCAGCAGCCAAGGCCTGGGGGAAACCTACGAGCAGTACTTC. Encoded protein: CTSSQGLGETYEQYF.

This clonotype occurred a few times. The chain employs TRBV19 and TRBJ2-7, with a weak D call TRBD1 (5 bases). V lost 3 bases, J lost 6 bases, and 9 bases lay in between. Germline values: CDR1 LNHDA, CDR2 SQIVND (reference sequence). This CDR3 spans 12 amino acids. The CDR3 DNA reads TGTGCCAGTAGTATCGGCAGGGCCGAGCAGTACTTC. Translating gives CASSIGRAEQYF.

This clonotype was detected many times. The J gene is TRBJ2-7, the V gene TRBV18; the match to TRBD1 covers 8 bases. The CDR3 extends over 15 amino acids. Germline lookup yields CDR1 KGHSH and CDR2 LQKENI. Trimming removed 5 bases from V and 4 bases from J; junction bases left unmatched: 10. The CDR3 spells CASSADRGLLYEQYF. CDR3 nucleotide sequence: TGTGCCAGCTCAGCCGACAGGGGATTGTTATACGAGCAGTACTTC.

This clonotype came up many times. This chain joins TRBV27 and TRBJ1-5; weak D call: TRBD1 (5 bases). V lost 3 bases and J lost 5, with 11 bases in between. The CDR3 extends over 14 amino acids. Germline CDR1 and CDR2: MNHEY and SMNVEV (reference sequence). As DNA, the CDR3 is TGTGCCAGCAGTTTGCAGGGCCCCTATCAGCCCCAGCATTTT. This sequence encodes CASSLQGPYQPQHF.

The chain combines TRBV29-1 with TRBJ1-1; possibly TRBD1 for D (5 bases). The CDR3 has 12 amino acids. V was cut by 3 bases and J by 11 bases, with 16 bases left in between. Germline V lookup: CDR1 SQVTM, CDR2 ANQGSEA. CDR3 residues: CSVEFLGDTAFF. In DNA, the CDR3 is TGCAGCGTTGAGTTTTTGGGGGATACTGCTTTCTTT.